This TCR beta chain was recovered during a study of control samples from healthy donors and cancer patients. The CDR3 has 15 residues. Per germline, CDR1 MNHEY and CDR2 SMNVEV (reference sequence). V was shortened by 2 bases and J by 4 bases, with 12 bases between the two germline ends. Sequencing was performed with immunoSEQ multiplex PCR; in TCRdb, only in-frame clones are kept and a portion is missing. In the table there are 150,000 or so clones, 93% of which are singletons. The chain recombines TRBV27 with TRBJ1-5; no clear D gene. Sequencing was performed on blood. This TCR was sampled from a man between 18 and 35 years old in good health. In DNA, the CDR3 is TGTGCCAGCAGTTTAGCGGGTGGTAGGAATCAGCCCCAGCATTTT. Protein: CASSLAGGRNQPQHF.